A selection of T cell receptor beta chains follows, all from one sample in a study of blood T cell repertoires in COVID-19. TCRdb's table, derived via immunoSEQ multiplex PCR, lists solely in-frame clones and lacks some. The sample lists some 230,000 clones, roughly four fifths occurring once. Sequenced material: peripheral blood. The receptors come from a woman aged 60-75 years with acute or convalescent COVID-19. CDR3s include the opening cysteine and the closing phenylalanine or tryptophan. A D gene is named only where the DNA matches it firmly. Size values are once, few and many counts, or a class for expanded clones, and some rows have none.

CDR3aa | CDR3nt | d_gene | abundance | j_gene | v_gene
CASSYSGREDEQYF | TGTGCCAGCAGTTACTCAGGGCGGGAGGACGAGCAGTACTTC | TRBD2 | . | TRBJ2-7 | TRBV6-2/TRBV6-3
CASSGQTTNTEAFF | TGTGCCAGCAGCGGACAAACTACGAACACTGAAGCTTTCTTT | . | . | TRBJ1-1 | TRBV2
CASSFAGTTSQETQYF | TGTGCCAGCAGTTTTGCGGGGACGACCTCACAAGAGACCCAGTACTTC | . | . | TRBJ2-5 | TRBV28
CATSGTRGTGELFF | TGTGCCACCAGCGGAACCAGGGGAACCGGGGAGCTGTTTTTT | . | . | TRBJ2-2 | TRBV15
CASSPTGNNYGYTF | TGTGCCAGCTCACCGACAGGGAACAACTATGGCTACACCTTC | TRBD1 | once | TRBJ1-2 | TRBV18
CSVESVGQGVVGEQFF | TGCAGCGTTGAATCCGTTGGACAGGGGGTAGTCGGTGAGCAGTTCTTC | TRBD1 | . | TRBJ2-1 | TRBV29-1
CASSLTGTDTQYF | TGTGCCAGCAGCTTAACCGGCACAGATACGCAGTATTTT | . | . | TRBJ2-3 | TRBV7-3
CASSADSFQETQYF | TGTGCCAGCAGCGCCGACAGTTTTCAAGAGACCCAGTACTTC | . | once | TRBJ2-5 | TRBV9
CASSAPDREWGTQYF | TGTGCCAGCAGCGCCCCGGACAGGGAGTGGGGGACCCAGTACTTC | TRBD1 | . | TRBJ2-5 | TRBV9
CAWAPPGGLSSYEQYF | TGTGCCTGGGCGCCTCCCGGGGGACTGAGCTCCTACGAGCAGTACTTC | . | . | TRBJ2-7 | TRBV30
CAISAAGTGVSDTQYF | TGTGCCATCAGTGCGGCCGGGACAGGGGTGTCAGATACGCAGTATTTT | TRBD1 | . | TRBJ2-3 | TRBV10-3
CASSSQTDSSGNTIYF | TGTGCCAGCAGCTCGCAGACAGACTCCTCTGGAAACACCATATATTTT | . | . | TRBJ1-3 | TRBV5-8
CASSEGLGGEQFF | TGTGCCAGCAGCGAGGGACTTGGGGGTGAGCAGTTCTTC | . | . | TRBJ2-1 | TRBV7-3
CASSLGGQSYEQYF | TGTGCCAGCAGCCTCGGAGGTCAGTCCTACGAGCAGTACTTC | . | . | TRBJ2-7 | TRBV11-2
CASKGGQSYQPQHF | TGTGCCAGCAAGGGGGGACAGAGCTATCAGCCCCAGCATTTT | . | . | TRBJ1-5 | TRBV21-1
CASSPTSGGYEQYF | TGTGCCAGCAGCCCGACTAGCGGGGGCTACGAGCAGTACTTC | TRBD2 | . | TRBJ2-7 | TRBV7-2
CASSSGTGGEKLFF | TGCGCCAGCAGCTCCGGGACAGGGGGTGAAAAACTGTTTTTT | TRBD1 | . | TRBJ1-4 | TRBV5-1
CASSTTGGDWYGYTF | TGTGCCAGCAGTACAACAGGGGGCGACTGGTATGGCTACACCTTC | TRBD1 | . | TRBJ1-2 | TRBV7-2
CASSNLGGATEQFF | TGTGCCAGCAGCAACCTCGGGGGGGCGACTGAGCAGTTCTTC | TRBD2 | . | TRBJ2-1 | TRBV7-8
CASSVSSGGAFEQFF | TGCGCCAGCAGCGTGTCTAGCGGGGGGGCCTTTGAGCAGTTCTTC | TRBD2 | . | TRBJ2-1 | TRBV5-1
CASSPTGGPTEKLFF | TGTGCCAGCAGCCCGACAGGGGGACCTACTGAAAAACTGTTTTTT | TRBD1 | few | TRBJ1-4 | TRBV14
CASSSLDLYEAQGQYF | TGTGCCAGCAGCTCACTGGACCTCTACGAAGCCCAGGGGCAGTACTTC | . | . | TRBJ2-7 | TRBV6-2/TRBV6-3
CASSEATFRGGEKLFF | TGTGCCAGCAGTGAAGCGACTTTCCGAGGGGGTGAAAAACTGTTTTTT | . | . | TRBJ1-4 | TRBV2